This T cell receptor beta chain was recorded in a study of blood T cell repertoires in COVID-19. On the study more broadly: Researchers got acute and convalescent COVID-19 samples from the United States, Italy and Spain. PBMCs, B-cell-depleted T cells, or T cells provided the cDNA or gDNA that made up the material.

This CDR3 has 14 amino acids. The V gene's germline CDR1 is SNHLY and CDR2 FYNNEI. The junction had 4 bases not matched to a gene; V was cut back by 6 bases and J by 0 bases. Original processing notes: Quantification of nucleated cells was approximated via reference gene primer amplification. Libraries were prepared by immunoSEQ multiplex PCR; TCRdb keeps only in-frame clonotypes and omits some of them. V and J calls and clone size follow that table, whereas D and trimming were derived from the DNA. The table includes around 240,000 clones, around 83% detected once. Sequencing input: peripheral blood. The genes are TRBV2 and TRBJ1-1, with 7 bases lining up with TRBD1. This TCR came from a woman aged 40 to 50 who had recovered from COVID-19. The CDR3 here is CASSVDRVNTEAFF. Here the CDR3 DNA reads TGTGCCAGCAGCGTCGACAGGGTGAACACTGAAGCTTTCTTT.